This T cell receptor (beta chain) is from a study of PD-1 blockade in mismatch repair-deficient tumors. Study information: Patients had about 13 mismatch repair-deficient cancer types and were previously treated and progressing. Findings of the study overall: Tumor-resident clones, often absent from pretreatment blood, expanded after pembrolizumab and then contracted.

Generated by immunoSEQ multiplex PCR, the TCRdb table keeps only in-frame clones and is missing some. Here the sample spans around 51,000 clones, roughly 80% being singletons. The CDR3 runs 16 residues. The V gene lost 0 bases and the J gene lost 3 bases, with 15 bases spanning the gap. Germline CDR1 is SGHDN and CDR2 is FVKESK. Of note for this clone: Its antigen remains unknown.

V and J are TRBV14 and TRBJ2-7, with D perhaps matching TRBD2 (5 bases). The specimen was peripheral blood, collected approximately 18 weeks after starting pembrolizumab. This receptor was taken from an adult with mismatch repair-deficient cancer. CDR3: CASSQDLMGGYYEQYF. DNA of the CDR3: TGTGCCAGCAGCCAAGATCTAATGGGCGGGTACTACGAGCAGTACTTC.